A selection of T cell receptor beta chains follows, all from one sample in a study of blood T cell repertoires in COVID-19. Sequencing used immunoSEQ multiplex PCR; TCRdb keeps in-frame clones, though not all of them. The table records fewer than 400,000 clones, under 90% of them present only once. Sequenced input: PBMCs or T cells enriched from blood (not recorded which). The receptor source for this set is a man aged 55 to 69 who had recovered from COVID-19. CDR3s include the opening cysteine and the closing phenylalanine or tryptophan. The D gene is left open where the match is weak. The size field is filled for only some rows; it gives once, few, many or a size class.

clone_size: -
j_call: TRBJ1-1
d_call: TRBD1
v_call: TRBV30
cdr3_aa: CAWSVRRGRGLSEAFF
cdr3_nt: TGTGCCTGGAGTGTACGGAGGGGCAGGGGGCTGTCTGAAGCTTTCTTT

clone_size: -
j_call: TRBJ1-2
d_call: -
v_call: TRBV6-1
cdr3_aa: CASSELGGTYGYTF
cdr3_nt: TGTGCCAGCAGTGAACTGGGAGGTACATATGGCTACACCTTC

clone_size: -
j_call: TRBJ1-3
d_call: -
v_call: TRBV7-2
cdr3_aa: CASSLGSSSGNTIYF
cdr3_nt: TGTGCCAGCAGCTTAGGGAGCTCCTCTGGAAACACCATATATTTT

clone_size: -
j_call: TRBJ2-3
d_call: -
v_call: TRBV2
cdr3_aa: CASSDLLRYTDTQYF
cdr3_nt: TGTGCCAGCAGTGATTTGTTGCGGTACACAGATACGCAGTATTTT

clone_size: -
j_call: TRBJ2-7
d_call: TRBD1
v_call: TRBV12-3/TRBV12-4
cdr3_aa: CASTDNRGNEQYF
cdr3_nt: TGTGCCAGCACCGACAACAGGGGCAACGAGCAGTACTTC

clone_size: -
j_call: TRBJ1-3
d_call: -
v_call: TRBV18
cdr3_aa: CASSPSLVRASGNTIYF
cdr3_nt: TGTGCCAGCTCCCCCAGTCTTGTCAGGGCCTCTGGAAACACCATATATTTT

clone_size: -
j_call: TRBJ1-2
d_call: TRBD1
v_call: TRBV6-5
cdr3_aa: CASILGGDYGYTF
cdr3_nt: TGTGCCAGTATCCTAGGGGGCGACTATGGCTACACCTTC

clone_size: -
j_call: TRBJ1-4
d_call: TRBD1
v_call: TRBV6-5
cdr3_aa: CASSYGQGNEKLFF
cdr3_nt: TGTGCCAGCAGTTATGGACAGGGAAATGAAAAACTGTTTTTT

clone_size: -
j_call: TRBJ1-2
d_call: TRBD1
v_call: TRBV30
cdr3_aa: CAWSAWQGAKGYTF
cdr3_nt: TGTGCCTGGAGTGCGTGGCAGGGGGCGAAGGGCTACACCTTC

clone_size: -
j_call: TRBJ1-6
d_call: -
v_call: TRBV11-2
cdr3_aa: CASSLAAVYNSPLHF
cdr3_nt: TGTGCCAGCAGCTTAGCGGCGGTCTATAATTCACCCCTCCACTTT

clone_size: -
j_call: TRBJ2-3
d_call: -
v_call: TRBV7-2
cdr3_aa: CASSFLGHSDTQYF
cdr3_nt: TGTGCCAGCAGCTTCCTGGGCCATTCAGATACGCAGTATTTT

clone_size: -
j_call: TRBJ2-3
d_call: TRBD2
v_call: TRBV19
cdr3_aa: CASSLGLATDTQYF
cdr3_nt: TGTGCCAGTAGTCTTGGACTAGCAACAGATACGCAGTATTTT

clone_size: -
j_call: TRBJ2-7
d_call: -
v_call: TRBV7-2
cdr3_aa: CASSLVGGGIYEQYF
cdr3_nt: TGTGCCAGCAGCTTAGTCGGCGGAGGGATCTACGAGCAGTACTTC

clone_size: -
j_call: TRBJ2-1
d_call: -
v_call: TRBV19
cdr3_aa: CASSMGREPYNEQFF
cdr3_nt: TGTGCCAGTAGTATGGGACGGGAGCCCTACAATGAGCAGTTCTTC

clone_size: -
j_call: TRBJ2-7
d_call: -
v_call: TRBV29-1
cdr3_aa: CSATYSTPTYEQYF
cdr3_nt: TGCAGCGCCACGTACAGCACCCCCACCTACGAGCAGTACTTC

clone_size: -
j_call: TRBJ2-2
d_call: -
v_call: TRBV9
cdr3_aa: CASSVDGGGVNTGELFF
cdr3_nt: TGTGCCAGCAGCGTAGATGGAGGGGGCGTGAACACCGGGGAGCTGTTTTTT

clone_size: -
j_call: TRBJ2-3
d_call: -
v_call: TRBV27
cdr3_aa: CASSYFSTQYF
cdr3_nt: TGTGCCAGCAGTTATTTCTCTACGCAGTATTTT

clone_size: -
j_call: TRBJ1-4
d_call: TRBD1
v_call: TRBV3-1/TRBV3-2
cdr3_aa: CASSQQGAANEKLFF
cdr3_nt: TGTGCCAGCTCCCAACAGGGGGCGGCTAATGAAAAACTGTTTTTT

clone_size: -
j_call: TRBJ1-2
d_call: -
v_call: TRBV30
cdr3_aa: CAWSETGRYGYTF
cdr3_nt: TGTGCCTGGAGTGAGACAGGTCGCTATGGCTACACCTTC

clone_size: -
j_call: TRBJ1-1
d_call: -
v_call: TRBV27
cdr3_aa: CASSLLRAGDTEAFF
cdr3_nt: TGTGCCAGCAGTTTACTACGGGCGGGGGACACTGAAGCTTTCTTT

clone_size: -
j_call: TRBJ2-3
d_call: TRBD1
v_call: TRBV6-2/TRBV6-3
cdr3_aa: CASSYRDRGSSTDTQYF
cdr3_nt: TGTGCCAGCAGTTATCGCGACAGGGGCTCTAGCACAGATACGCAGTATTTT

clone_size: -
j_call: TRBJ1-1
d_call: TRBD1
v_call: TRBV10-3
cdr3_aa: CAISEKTGGMAEAFF
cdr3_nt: TGTGCCATCAGTGAGAAGACAGGGGGCATGGCTGAAGCTTTCTTT

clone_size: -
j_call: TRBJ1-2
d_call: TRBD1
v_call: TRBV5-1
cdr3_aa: CASRGTEYGYTF
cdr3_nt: TGCGCCAGCAGAGGGACAGAATATGGCTACACCTTC

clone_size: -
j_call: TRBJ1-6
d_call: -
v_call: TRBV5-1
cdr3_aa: CASSLGQNNSPLHF
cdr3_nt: TGCGCCAGCAGCTTGGGACAAAATAATTCACCCCTCCACTTT

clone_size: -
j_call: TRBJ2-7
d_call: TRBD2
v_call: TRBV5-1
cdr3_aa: CASSPGGTTSSSQQYF
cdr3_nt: TGCGCCAGCAGCCCCGGGGGGACTACGAGCAGTTCCCAGCAGTACTTC

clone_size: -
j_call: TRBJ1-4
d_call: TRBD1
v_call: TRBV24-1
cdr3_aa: CATSDPQGAGEKLFF
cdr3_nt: TGTGCCACCAGTGATCCACAGGGGGCTGGAGAAAAACTGTTTTTT

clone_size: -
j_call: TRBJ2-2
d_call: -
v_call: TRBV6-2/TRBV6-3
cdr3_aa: CASSYSGRARDTGELFF
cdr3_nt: TGTGCCAGCAGTTACTCGGGCAGGGCAAGGGACACCGGGGAGCTGTTTTTT

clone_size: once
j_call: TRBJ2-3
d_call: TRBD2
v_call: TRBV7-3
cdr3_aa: CASSLVGTSGSTDTQYF
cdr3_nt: TGTGCCAGCAGCCTGGTCGGGACTAGCGGGAGCACAGATACGCAGTATTTT

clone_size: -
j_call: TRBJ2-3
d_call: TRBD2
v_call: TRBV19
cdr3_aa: CASSIQLAGGVDTQYF
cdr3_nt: TGTGCCAGTAGTATACAACTAGCGGGAGGGGTAGATACGCAGTATTTT

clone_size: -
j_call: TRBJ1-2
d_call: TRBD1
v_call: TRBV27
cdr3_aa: CASSHSLGQGNYGYTF
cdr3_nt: TGTGCCAGCAGTCACTCCCTGGGACAGGGCAACTATGGCTACACCTTC

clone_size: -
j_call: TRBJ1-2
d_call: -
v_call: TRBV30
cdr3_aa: CAWSVGDGYTF
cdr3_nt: TGTGCCTGGAGTGTGGGCGACGGCTACACCTTC

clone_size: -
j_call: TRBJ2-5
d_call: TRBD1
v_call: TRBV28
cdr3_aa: CASGPVGTGKKETQYF
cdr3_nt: TGTGCCAGCGGTCCGGTCGGGACAGGGAAGAAAGAGACCCAGTACTTC

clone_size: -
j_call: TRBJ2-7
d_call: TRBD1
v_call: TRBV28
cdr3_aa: CASSLGTAAYEQYF
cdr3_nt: TGTGCCAGCAGTTTAGGGACAGCCGCCTACGAGCAGTACTTC

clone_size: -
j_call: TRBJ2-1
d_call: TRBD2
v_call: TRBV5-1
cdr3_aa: CASSLESGSYNEQFF
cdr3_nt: TGCGCCAGCAGCTTGGAGAGCGGGAGCTACAATGAGCAGTTCTTC

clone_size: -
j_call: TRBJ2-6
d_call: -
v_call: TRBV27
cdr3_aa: CASRSNSGANVLTF
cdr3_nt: TGTGCCAGCAGGAGCAATTCTGGGGCCAACGTCCTGACTTTC

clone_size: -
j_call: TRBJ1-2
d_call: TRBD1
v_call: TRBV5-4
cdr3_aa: CASSPTGTATSYGYTF
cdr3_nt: TGTGCCAGCAGCCCTACCGGGACAGCAACCAGTTATGGCTACACCTTC

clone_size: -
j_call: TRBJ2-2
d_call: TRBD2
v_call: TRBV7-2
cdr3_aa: CASSLARASGRVGELFF
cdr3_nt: TGTGCCAGCAGCTTAGCGAGGGCTAGCGGGAGGGTCGGGGAGCTGTTTTTT

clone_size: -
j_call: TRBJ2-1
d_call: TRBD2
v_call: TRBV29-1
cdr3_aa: CSVSLAGVEQFF
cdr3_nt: TGCAGCGTTTCACTAGCGGGAGTCGAGCAGTTCTTC

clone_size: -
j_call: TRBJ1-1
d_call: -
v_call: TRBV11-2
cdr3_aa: CASSLDRPSGGVAFF
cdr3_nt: TGTGCCAGCAGCTTAGATCGGCCAAGCGGGGGGGTAGCTTTCTTT

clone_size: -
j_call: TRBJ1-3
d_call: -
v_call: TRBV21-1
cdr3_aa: CASSKGTGSFSGNTIYF
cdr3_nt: TGTGCCAGCAGCAAGGGGACAGGGTCCTTCTCTGGAAACACCATATATTTT

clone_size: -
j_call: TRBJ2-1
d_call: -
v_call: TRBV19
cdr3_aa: CASSIGSGFHNEQFF
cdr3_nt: TGTGCCAGTAGTATAGGTTCAGGGTTCCACAATGAGCAGTTCTTC

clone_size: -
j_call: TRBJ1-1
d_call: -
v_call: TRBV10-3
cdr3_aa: CAISEQQGNTEAFF
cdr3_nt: TGTGCCATCAGTGAGCAACAGGGGAACACTGAAGCTTTCTTT

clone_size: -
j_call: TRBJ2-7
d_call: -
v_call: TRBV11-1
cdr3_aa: CASSLRLGAGTYEQYF
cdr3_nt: TGTGCCAGCAGCCTACGACTAGGAGCAGGAACGTACGAGCAGTACTTC

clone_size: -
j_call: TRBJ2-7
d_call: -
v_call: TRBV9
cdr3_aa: CASSVGAKSSYEQYF
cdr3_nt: TGTGCCAGCAGCGTGGGAGCTAAAAGCTCCTACGAGCAGTACTTC

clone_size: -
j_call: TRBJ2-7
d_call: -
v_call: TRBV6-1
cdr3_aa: CASSEYPRGSYEQYF
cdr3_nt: TGTGCCAGCAGTGAATATCCCCGAGGTTCCTACGAGCAGTACTTC

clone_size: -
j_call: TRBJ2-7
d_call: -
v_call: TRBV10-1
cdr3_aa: CASSESSGYPYEQYF
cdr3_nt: TGCGCCAGCAGTGAGTCGTCAGGCTACCCCTACGAGCAGTACTTC

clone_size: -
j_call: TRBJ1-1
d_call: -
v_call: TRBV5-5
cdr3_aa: CASSGLYGGLNTEAFF
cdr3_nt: TGTGCCAGCAGCGGTTTATATGGGGGCTTGAACACTGAAGCTTTCTTT

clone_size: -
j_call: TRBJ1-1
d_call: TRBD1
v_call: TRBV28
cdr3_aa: CASTKLGTGGTEAFF
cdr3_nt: TGTGCCAGCACTAAATTGGGGACAGGGGGGACTGAAGCTTTCTTT

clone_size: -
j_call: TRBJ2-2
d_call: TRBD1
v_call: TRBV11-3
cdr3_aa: CASSPGTANTGELFF
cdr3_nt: TGTGCCAGCAGCCCCGGGACAGCCAACACCGGGGAGCTGTTTTTT

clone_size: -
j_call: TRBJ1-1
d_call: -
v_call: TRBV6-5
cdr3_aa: CASIPWQGPNTEAFF
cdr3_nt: TGTGCCAGCATCCCCTGGCAGGGGCCGAACACTGAAGCTTTCTTT

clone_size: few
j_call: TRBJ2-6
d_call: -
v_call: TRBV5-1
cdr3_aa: CASSFHSSGANVLTF
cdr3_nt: TGCGCCAGCAGCTTTCACAGCTCTGGGGCCAACGTCCTGACTTTC

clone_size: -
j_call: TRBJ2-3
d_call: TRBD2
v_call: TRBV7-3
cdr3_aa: CASSNPGLVDTQYF
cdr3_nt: TGTGCCAGCAGCAACCCGGGACTAGTCGATACGCAGTATTTT

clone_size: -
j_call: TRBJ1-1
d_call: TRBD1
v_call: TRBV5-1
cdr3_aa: CASSPRTGDMNTEAFF
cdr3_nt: TGCGCCAGCAGCCCTCGGACAGGGGACATGAACACTGAAGCTTTCTTT